These 28 T cell receptor beta chains originate from one sample sequenced in a study of cytomegalovirus exposure and HLA in healthy donors. PCR was performed using 60 Vbeta and 13 Jbeta primers. TCRdb keeps only in-frame clones here, not all; method: immunoSEQ multiplex PCR. Of approximately 160,000 clones in the sample, about four fifths were seen once. Sequenced sample: PBMCs. The origin of the receptors is a male donor in good health and CMV-seronegative.

The J gene is TRBJ1-1, the V gene TRBV28; the D gene is possibly TRBD1 (5 bases). Trimming took off 4 bases at V and 5 bases at J, with 8 bases between the two ends. CDR3 length: 12 amino acids. CDR1 and CDR2 from the germline V gene are MDHEN and SYDVKM. The CDR3 loop reads CASSSGLTEAFF. The DNA of the CDR3 is TGTGCCAGCAGTTCGGGACTGACTGAAGCTTTCTTT.

This rearrangement joins TRBV20-1 to TRBJ2-7; no reliable D call. The CDR3 has 11 amino acids. The V end was cut by 1 base, the J end by 4 bases, with 5 bases between. Germline lookup yields CDR1 DFQATT and CDR2 SNEGSKA (reference sequence). CDR3 residues: CSARVLYEQYF. DNA for the CDR3: TGCAGTGCTAGAGTTCTTTACGAGCAGTACTTC.

The rearrangement uses TRBV7-9 and TRBJ1-4; 9 positions agree with TRBD1. Germline CDR1 is SEHNR and CDR2 is FQNEAQ (reference sequence). Losses at the gene ends were 1 base for V and 0 bases for J; bases not matched to a gene: 0. The CDR3 covers 16 residues. The CDR3 sequence: CASSLGTGATNEKLFF. Here the CDR3 DNA reads TGTGCCAGCAGCTTAGGGACAGGGGCAACTAATGAAAAACTGTTTTTT.

The V call is TRBV5-1, the J call TRBJ1-2; D unresolved. Trimming removed 4 bases from V and 4 bases from J, with 14 bases in between. CDR3 length: 14 residues. CDR1 SGHRS and CDR2 YFSETQ come from the germline V gene. CDR3 region: CASSPMGGSYGYTF. CDR3 DNA: TGCGCCAGCAGCCCCATGGGAGGTTCCTATGGCTACACCTTC.

The chain combines TRBV9 with TRBJ2-3, with a weak D call TRBD1 (5 bases). In germline, CDR1 is SGDLS, CDR2 YYNGEE. The CDR3 loop spans 12 amino acids. Trimming removed 7 bases at V and 2 bases at J, with 8 bases between. CDR3 region: CASADITDTQYF. CDR3 nucleotide sequence: TGTGCCAGCGCGGACATCACAGATACGCAGTATTTT.

The genes are TRBV28 and TRBJ2-7; D unresolved. The CDR3 extends over 12 amino acids. Germline V gene sequence: CDR1 MDHEN, CDR2 SYDVKM. The CDR3 DNA follows: TGTGTCACCCGTAACTCCACCTACGAGCAGTACTTC. This gives the protein CVTRNSTYEQYF. The entire variable domain, with the rest obtained from reference TRBV28 and TRBJ2-7, is as follows: DVKVTQSSRYLVKRTGEKVFLECVQDMDHENMFWYRQDPGLGLRLIYFSYDVKMKEKGDIPEGYSVSREKKERFSLILESASTNQTSMYLCVTRNSTYEQYFGPGTRLTVT.

The V call is TRBV28, the J call TRBJ2-7; 12 nucleotides agree with TRBD2. Per the germline V gene, CDR1 is MDHEN and CDR2 is SYDVKM. V lost 6 bases and J lost 3; bases outside the gene matches: 21. The CDR3 sequence is 20 residues long. The CDR3, as DNA: TGTGCCAGCAGCCAGACTAGCGGGAGAAGTTCCTCTACTGGCCTCTACGAGCAGTACTTC. Translating gives CASSQTSGRSSSTGLYEQYF.

This clone has a single count. The chain joins TRBV11-3 to TRBJ2-1; unclear D gene. CDR3 length: 15 amino acids. The V gene's germline CDR1 is SGHNT and CDR2 YENEEA. Between the trimmed V and J ends, which lost 2 bases and 0 bases, there was a span of 8 bases. The CDR3 protein is CASSLTGSSYNEQFF. The DNA of the CDR3 is TGTGCCAGCAGCTTAACGGGTTCCTCCTACAATGAGCAGTTCTTC.

This clone was seen a single time. This chain connects TRBV28 to TRBJ1-2, with D unclear. The CDR3 sequence is 13 residues long. V lost 6 bases, J lost 6 bases, and 14 bases lay in between. Germline V CDR1 and CDR2: MDHEN, SYDVKM. For the CDR3, the DNA is TGTGCCAGCAGCCTATTTTCCGGGGATGGCTACACCTTC. Residues: CASSLFSGDGYTF.

The chain couples TRBV10-3 to TRBJ2-2; D unresolved. Trimming removed 2 bases from V and 4 bases from J, with 14 bases in between. Germline loops: CDR1 ENHRY, CDR2 SYGVKD. CDR3 size: 16 residues. The CDR3 spells CAISEGYGSGTGELFF. In DNA, the CDR3 is TGTGCCATCAGTGAGGGATATGGGTCGGGCACCGGGGAGCTGTTTTTT.

V is TRBV4-1 and J is TRBJ1-6; possible D gene TRBD1, 6 bases. This CDR3 has 15 amino acids. V gave up 3 bases and J gave up 7 bases, with 13 bases separating them. Germline V gene data show CDR1 as MGHRA and CDR2 as YSYEKL. The CDR3 region has the DNA TGCGCCAGCAGCCAGGCGGGGGGGGCGAATTCACCCCTCCACTTT. Residues: CASSQAGGANSPLHF.

This clone appeared a single time. The chain links TRBV4-3 to TRBJ1-3, with a weak D call TRBD1 (6 bases). The ends were cut back, 6 bases at V and 4 bases at J, with 16 bases in the middle. CDR3 length: 15 residues. Germline CDR1 reads LGHNA; CDR2 reads YSLEER. The CDR3 DNA sequence: TGCGCCAGCAGGCCAAACAGGGTGGGCGGAAACACCATATATTTT. Translation: CASRPNRVGGNTIYF.

The J gene is TRBJ2-5, the V gene TRBV2; 12 bases agree with TRBD2. Unmatched junction bases numbered 5, after V lost 1 base and J lost 2 bases. Germline V CDR1 and CDR2: SNHLY, FYNNEI. CDR3 length: 17 amino acids. The CDR3 DNA sequence: TGTGCCAGCAGTGAAGTAGGGCTAGCGGGGGGGCAAGAGACCCAGTACTTC. It translates to CASSEVGLAGGQETQYF.

The rearrangement joins TRBV2 to TRBJ2-1, with a weak D call TRBD1 (5 bases). V was cut by 6 bases and J by 1 base, with 16 bases left in between. Germline values: CDR1 SNHLY, CDR2 FYNNEI. The CDR3 runs 16 residues. Here the CDR3 DNA reads TGTGCCAGCAGGTTCCAGGGTTCCTCGTCCTACAATGAGCAGTTCTTC. Translated: CASRFQGSSSYNEQFF.

This sequence joins TRBV29-1 and TRBJ2-7; D possibly corresponds to TRBD2 (7 bases). The CDR3 totals 14 residues. Germline V gene lookup returns CDR1 SQVTM and CDR2 ANQGSEA. Trimming left V 7 bases short and J 5 bases short, with 21 bases between. The CDR3: CSAAPGEGDHEQYF. The DNA for the CDR3 is TGCAGCGCCGCCCCCGGGGAGGGGGACCACGAGCAGTACTTC.

V usage is TRBV7-3 and J usage is TRBJ2-1, with 7 positions matching TRBD2. J lost 0 bases, V lost 6 bases, and 5 bases had no gene match. Germline-derived CDR1 and CDR2 are SGHTA and FQGTGA. The CDR3 is 15 amino acids. Here the CDR3 DNA reads TGTGCCAGCAGTCCAGCGGGGAGCTCCTACAATGAGCAGTTCTTC. Protein product: CASSPAGSSYNEQFF.

In the case of this clone: Relative to the germline gene, one junction end is altered; a read error may explain this. The sample has other DNA sequences that encode this CDR3 too. The V call is TRBV5-6, the J call TRBJ2-7; no reliable D call. This CDR3 contains 14 residues. Germline V gene sequence: CDR1 SGHDT, CDR2 YYEEEE. CDR3 region: CASSLVRRTYEQYF. DNA for the CDR3: TGTGCCAGCAGCTTGGTGCGGAGAACCTACGAGCAGTATTTC.

This chain uses TRBV13 with TRBJ2-1; D unclear. The germline CDR1 and CDR2 sequences are PRHDT and FYEKMQ (reference sequence). Trimming shortened V by 2 bases and J by 7 bases, and 6 bases separated the two germline ends. The CDR3 covers 12 residues. Here the CDR3 reads CASSLSHNEQFF. The CDR3 nucleotides are TGTGCCAGCAGCTTATCCCATAATGAGCAGTTCTTC.

The chain couples TRBV18 to TRBJ2-4, with 7 bases identical to TRBD1. V dropped 6 bases and J dropped 8; count of bases not matched to a gene: 13. The CDR3 covers 15 residues. CDR1 is KGHSH, CDR2 LQKENI, per germline. The CDR3 DNA follows: TGTGCCAGCTCCCAGAACAGGGGTGATTTAGACATTCAGTACTTC. It specifies CASSQNRGDLDIQYF.

The gene calls are TRBV4-3 and TRBJ1-2; D might be TRBD1 (6 bases). The CDR3 is 16 amino acids. The germline V gene encodes CDR1 LGHNA and CDR2 YSLEER. V was cut by 1 base and J by 0 bases, with 12 bases left in between. The CDR3 region is CASSQGRGSANYGYTF. For the CDR3, the DNA is TGCGCCAGCAGCCAAGGCAGGGGTTCAGCTAACTATGGCTACACCTTC.

As to this clone: A read error may account for a junction end that differs from germline. The chain joins TRBV7-9 to TRBJ2-7; 7 bases agree with TRBD2. CDR3 length: 16 amino acids. Germline loops: CDR1 SEHNR, CDR2 FQNEAQ (reference sequence). The CDR3 protein is CSSSSGGGGASYEQYF. Written as DNA, the CDR3 is TGTTCCAGCAGCTCAGGAGGCGGGGGTGCCTCCTACGAGCAGTACTTC.

The rearrangement joins TRBV27 to TRBJ1-2; D might be TRBD1 (6 bases). Germline V gives CDR1 MNHEY, CDR2 SMNVEV (reference sequence). The germline V and J ends were trimmed by 3 bases and 8 bases, with 22 bases remaining between them. The CDR3 runs 16 residues. CDR3 sequence reads: CASSLRPLQGSGGYTF. DNA of the CDR3: TGTGCCAGCAGTTTGCGCCCCCTACAGGGCTCGGGGGGCTACACCTTC.

The chain combines TRBV11-2 with TRBJ2-5, with D possibly being TRBD2 (6 bases). The germline V and J ends were trimmed by 3 bases and 5 bases, with 7 bases remaining between them. This CDR3 region has 12 residues. Germline V lookup: CDR1 SGHAT, CDR2 FQNNGV. CDR3 in DNA: TGTGCCAGCAGCTTTGGGAGGGAGACCCAGTACTTC. Amino acids: CASSFGRETQYF.

This clone was observed once. The rearrangement links TRBV28 to TRBJ1-5; 8 nucleotides match TRBD1. The CDR3 is 14 residues long. The junction had 6 bases not matched to a gene; V was cut back by 6 bases and J by 5 bases. Germline loops: CDR1 MDHEN, CDR2 SYDVKM. CDR3 coding DNA: TGTGCCAGCAGATCCGACAGGGGACATCAGCCCCAGCATTTT. This gives the protein CASRSDRGHQPQHF. The variable domain in full, with the rest retrieved from reference TRBV28 and TRBJ1-5, is DVKVTQSSRYLVKRTGEKVFLECVQDMDHENMFWYRQDPGLGLRLIYFSYDVKMKEKGDIPEGYSVSREKKERFSLILESASTNQTSMYLCASRSDRGHQPQHFGDGTRLSIL.

The genes are TRBV5-1 and TRBJ2-7; 9 nucleotides line up with TRBD1. The germline V gene encodes CDR1 SGHRS and CDR2 YFSETQ. Trimming removed 4 bases from V and 3 bases from J; junction bases left unmatched: 5. The CDR3 is made up of 14 amino acids. CDR3 bases: TGCGCCAGCAGCCCGGGGGACAGGGTCTACGAGCAGTACTTC. Protein sequence: CASSPGDRVYEQYF.

This chain uses TRBV6-4 with TRBJ2-6; possible D gene TRBD2, 6 bases. Trimming stripped 10 bases from V and 4 bases from J, with 14 bases between. This CDR3 is built from 14 residues. The germline V gene encodes CDR1 MRHNA and CDR2 SNTAGT. The CDR3 DNA reads as TGTGCCACCCCGGAGGGGACCGGGGCCAACGTCCTGACTTTC. Encoded protein: CATPEGTGANVLTF.

V gene TRBV7-8 combines with J gene TRBJ2-7; D is uncertain. The CDR3 is 14 residues long. The V gene lost 8 bases and the J gene lost 5 bases, with 19 bases spanning the gap. Germline loops: CDR1 SGHVS, CDR2 FQNEAQ. CDR3 protein: CASLPIGLSNEQYF. Written as DNA, the CDR3 is TGTGCCAGCCTCCCTATCGGTCTGTCAAACGAGCAGTACTTC.

The V and J genes are TRBV19 and TRBJ2-3; perhaps TRBD2 as D (5 bases). This CDR3 has 12 amino acids. CDR1 and CDR2 (germline): LNHDA, SQIVND (reference sequence). The V end lost 9 bases, the J end lost 6 bases, and 13 bases lay between the germline ends. This CDR3 is CASGKYSDTQYF. In DNA, the CDR3 is TGTGCCAGCGGGAAATATTCCGATACGCAGTATTTT.